The source of this T cell receptor (beta chain) is a study of shared clonotypes between healthy human individuals. Overall study findings and caveats: With a handful of donors compared, roughly 4.9% of naive CD4 clonotypes were shared.

Naive CD8 cells comprised CD45RO-negative, CCR7-positively selected cells, excluding terminally differentiated effector memory CD45RA+ cells. The donors, healthy adults who were HIV-negative, had experienced no recent acute infections or vaccinations. With regard to this clone: Its antigen is as yet unknown.

Using immunoSEQ multiplex PCR, the repertoire was profiled, and TCRdb retains in-frame clones only, with some absent. The sample comprises about 700,000 clones, just over 90% of which are singletons, and 24% rests with the top ten. The germline V and J ends were trimmed by 3 bases and 11 bases, with 11 bases remaining between them. Germline V gene lookup returns CDR1 SEHNR and CDR2 FQNEAQ (reference sequence). The CDR3 is 12 amino acids. The specimen sequenced was naive CD8+ T cells sorted from blood. The sequence was obtained from a man aged 30-40 years in good health. The chain links TRBV7-9 to TRBJ2-4; D might be TRBD1 (5 bases). The CDR3 here is CASSFEDTVQYF. Here the CDR3 DNA reads TGTGCCAGCAGCTTTGAGGACACGGTTCAGTACTTC.